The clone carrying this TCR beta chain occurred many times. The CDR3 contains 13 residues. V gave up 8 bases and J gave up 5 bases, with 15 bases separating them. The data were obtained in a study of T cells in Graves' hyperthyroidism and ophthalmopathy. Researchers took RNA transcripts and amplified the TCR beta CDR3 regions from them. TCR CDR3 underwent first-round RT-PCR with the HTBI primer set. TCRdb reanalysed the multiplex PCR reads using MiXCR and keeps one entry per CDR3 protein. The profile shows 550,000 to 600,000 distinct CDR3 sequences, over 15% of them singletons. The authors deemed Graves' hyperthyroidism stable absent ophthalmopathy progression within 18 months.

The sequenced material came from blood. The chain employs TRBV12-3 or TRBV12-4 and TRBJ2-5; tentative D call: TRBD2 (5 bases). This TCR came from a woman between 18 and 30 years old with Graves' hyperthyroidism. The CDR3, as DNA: TGTGCCAGCGTATCAACGGGGTGGGAGACCCAGTACTTC. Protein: CASVSTGWETQYF.